This T cell receptor beta chain emerged from a study of CD8+ T cells in alopecia areata. Reverse transcription of extracted RNA yielded cDNA, which provided the sequencing template. This table comes from immunoSEQ multiplex PCR, and its TCRdb copy is limited to in-frame clones, with some not included. The table records roughly 200,000 clones, more than 60% of them present only once. This clone turned up a few times. With 2 bases removed from V and 2 bases from J, the gap between germline ends came to 3 bases. Germline V gene data show CDR1 as ENHRY and CDR2 as SYGVKD. This CDR3 contains 12 residues. V gene TRBV10-3 combines with J gene TRBJ2-5; D gene uncertain. Here the sequenced sample was CD4+ T cells sorted from blood, taken at week 0. The receptor was isolated from a human donor with alopecia areata. CDR3 sequence (DNA): TGTGCCATCAGTGAGATTCAAGAGACCCAGTACTTC. Encoded protein: CAISEIQETQYF.